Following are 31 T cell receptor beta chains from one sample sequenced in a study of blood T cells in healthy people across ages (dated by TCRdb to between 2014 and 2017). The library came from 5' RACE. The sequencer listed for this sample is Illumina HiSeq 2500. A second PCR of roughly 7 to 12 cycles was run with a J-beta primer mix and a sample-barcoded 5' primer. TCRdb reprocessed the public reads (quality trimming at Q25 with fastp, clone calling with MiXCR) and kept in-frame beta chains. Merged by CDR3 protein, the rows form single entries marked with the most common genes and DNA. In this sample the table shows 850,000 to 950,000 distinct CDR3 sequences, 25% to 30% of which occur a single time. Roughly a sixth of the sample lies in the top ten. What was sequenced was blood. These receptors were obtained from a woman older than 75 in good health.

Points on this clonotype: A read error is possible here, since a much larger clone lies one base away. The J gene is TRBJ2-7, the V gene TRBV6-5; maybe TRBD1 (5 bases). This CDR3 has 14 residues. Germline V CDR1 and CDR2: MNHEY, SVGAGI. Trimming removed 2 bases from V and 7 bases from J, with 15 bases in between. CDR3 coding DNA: TGTGCCAGCAGTTACCGAGACAGCTACAATGAGCAGTACTTC. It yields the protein CASSYRDSYNEQYF.

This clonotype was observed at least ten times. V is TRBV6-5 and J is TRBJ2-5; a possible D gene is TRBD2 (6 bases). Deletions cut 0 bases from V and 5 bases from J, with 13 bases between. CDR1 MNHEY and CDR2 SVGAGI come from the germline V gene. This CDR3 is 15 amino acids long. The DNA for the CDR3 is TGTGCCAGCAGTTACTCGGGACTCCCAGGGGAGACCCAGTACTTC. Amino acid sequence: CASSYSGLPGETQYF.

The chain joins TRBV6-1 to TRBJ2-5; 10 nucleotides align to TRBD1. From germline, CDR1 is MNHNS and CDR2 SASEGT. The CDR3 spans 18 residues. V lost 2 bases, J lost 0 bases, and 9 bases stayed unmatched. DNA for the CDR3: TGTGCCAGCAGTGAAAGGGCGTCGACAGGGGGCTACCAAGAGACCCAGTACTTC. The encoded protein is CASSERASTGGYQETQYF.

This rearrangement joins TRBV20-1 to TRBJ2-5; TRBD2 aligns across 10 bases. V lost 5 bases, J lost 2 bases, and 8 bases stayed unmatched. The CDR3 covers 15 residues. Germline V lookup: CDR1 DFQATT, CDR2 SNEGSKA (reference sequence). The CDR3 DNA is TGCAGTGCTGGAAGACTAGCGGGCCATCAAGAGACCCAGTACTTC. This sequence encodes CSAGRLAGHQETQYF.

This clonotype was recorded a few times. The CDR3 DNA reads TGTGCCAGCAGCCAAAGAGCTGCTGAAGCTTTCTTT. This gives the protein CASSQRAAEAFF. The genes are TRBV3-1 and TRBJ1-1; D gene uncertain. The CDR3 contains 12 residues. With 2 bases removed from V and 6 bases from J, the gap between germline ends came to 7 bases. Germline CDR1 LGHDT, CDR2 YNNKEL (reference sequence).

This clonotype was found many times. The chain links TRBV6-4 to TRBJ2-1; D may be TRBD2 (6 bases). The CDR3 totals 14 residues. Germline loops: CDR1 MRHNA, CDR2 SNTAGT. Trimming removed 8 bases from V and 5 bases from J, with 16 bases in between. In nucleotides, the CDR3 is TGTGCCAGCGCCAGGATGTGGGGGGACAATGAGCAGTTCTTC. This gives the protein CASARMWGDNEQFF.

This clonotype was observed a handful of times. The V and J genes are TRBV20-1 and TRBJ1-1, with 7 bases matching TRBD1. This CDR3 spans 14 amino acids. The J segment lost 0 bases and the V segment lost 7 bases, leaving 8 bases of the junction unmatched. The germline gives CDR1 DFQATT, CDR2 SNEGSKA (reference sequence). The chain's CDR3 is CSVRQGGMNTEAFF. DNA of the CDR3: TGCAGTGTTCGACAGGGCGGAATGAACACTGAAGCTTTCTTT.

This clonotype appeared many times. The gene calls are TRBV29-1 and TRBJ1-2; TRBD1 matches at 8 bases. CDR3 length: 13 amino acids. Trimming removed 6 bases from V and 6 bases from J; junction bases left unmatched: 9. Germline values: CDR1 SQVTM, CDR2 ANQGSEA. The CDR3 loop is CSVSDRGPDGYTF. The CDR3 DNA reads TGCAGCGTCAGCGACAGGGGCCCGGATGGCTACACCTTC.

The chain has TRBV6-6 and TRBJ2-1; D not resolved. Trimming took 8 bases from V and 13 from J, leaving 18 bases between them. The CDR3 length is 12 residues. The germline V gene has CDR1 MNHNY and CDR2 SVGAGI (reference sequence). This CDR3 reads CASGKVQEAQFF. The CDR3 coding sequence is TGTGCCAGCGGCAAGGTCCAAGAGGCCCAGTTCTTC.

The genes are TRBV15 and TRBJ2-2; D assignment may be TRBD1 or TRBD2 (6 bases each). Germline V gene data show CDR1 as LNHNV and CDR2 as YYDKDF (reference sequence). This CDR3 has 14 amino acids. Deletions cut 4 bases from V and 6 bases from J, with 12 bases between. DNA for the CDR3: TGTGCCACCAGCATCATCGGGGGCTCCGGGGAGCTGTTTTTT. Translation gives CATSIIGGSGELFF. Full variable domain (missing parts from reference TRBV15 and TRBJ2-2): DAMVIQNPRYQVTQFGKPVTLSCSQTLNHNVMYWYQQKSSQAPKLLFHYYDKDFNNEADTPDNFQSRRPNTSFCFLDIRSPGLGDTAMYLCATSIIGGSGELFFGEGSRLTVL.

The chain's CDR3 is CASQGRNEVTQYF. Written as DNA, the CDR3 is TGTGCCAGCCAAGGACGTAACGAAGTGACCCAGTACTTC. The chain links TRBV7-2 to TRBJ2-5; D is unresolved. V was trimmed by 8 bases and J by 7 bases, leaving 17 bases between them. The CDR3 runs 13 residues. The V gene's germline CDR1 is SGHTA and CDR2 FQGNSA.

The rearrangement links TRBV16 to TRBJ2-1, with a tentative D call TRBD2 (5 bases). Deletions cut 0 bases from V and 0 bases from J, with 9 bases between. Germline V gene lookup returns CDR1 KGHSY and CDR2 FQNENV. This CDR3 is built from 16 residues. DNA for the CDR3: TGTGCCAGCAGCCAATCTTCTAGCCGCTCCTACAATGAGCAGTTCTTC. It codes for CASSQSSSRSYNEQFF.

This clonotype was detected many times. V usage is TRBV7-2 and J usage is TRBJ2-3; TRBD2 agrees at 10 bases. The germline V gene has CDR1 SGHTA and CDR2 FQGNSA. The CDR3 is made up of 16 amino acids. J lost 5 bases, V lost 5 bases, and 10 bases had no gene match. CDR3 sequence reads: CASSPYSGGFVDTQYF. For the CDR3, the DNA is TGTGCCAGCAGCCCATATAGCGGGGGGTTTGTAGATACGCAGTATTTT.

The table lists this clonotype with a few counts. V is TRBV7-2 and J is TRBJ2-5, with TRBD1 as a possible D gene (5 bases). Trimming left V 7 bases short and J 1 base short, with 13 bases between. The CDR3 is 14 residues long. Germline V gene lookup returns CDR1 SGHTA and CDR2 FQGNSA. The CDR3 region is CASTRGRSQETQYF. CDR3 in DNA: TGTGCCAGCACTAGGGGTCGTTCCCAAGAGACCCAGTACTTC. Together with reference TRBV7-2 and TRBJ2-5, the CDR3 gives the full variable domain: GAGVSQSPSNKVTEKGKDVELRCDPISGHTALYWYRQSLGQGLEFLIYFQGNSAPDKSGLPSDRFSAERTGGSVSTLTIQRTQQEDSAVYLCASTRGRSQETQYFGPGTRLLVL.

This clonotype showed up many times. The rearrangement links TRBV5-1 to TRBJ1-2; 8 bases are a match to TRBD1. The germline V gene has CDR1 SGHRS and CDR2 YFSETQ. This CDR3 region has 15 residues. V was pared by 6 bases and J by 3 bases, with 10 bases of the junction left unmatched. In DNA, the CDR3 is TGCGCCAGCAAGGTGGACAGGGCCAAACACTATGGCTACACCTTC. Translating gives CASKVDRAKHYGYTF.

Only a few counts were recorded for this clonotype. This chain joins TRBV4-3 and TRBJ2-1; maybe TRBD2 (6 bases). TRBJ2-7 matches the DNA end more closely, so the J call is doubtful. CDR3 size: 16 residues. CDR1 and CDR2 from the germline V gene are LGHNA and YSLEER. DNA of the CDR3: TGCGCCAGCAGCCACCCTGGGGGGAGCTCCTACAATGAGCAGTACTTC. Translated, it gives CASSHPGGSSYNEQYF.

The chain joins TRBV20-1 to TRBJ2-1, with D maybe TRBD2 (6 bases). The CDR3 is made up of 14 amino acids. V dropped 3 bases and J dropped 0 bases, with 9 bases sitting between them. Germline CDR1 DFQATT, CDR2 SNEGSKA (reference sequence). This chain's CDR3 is CSASTGSSYNEQFF. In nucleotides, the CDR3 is TGCAGTGCTAGCACCGGGAGCTCCTACAATGAGCAGTTCTTC.

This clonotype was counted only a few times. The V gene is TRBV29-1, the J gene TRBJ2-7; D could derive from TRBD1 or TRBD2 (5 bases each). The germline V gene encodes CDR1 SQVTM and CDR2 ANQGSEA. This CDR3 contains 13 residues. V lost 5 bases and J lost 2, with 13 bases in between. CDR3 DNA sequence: TGCAGCGTTCGCGAGGGGACGACCTACGAGCAGTACTTC. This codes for CSVREGTTYEQYF.

The CDR3 is CASSYRTSGEHTDTQYF. Here the CDR3 DNA reads TGTGCCAGCAGCTATCGGACTAGCGGGGAGCACACAGATACGCAGTATTTT. The rearrangement joins TRBV5-6 to TRBJ2-3; 12 nucleotides line up with TRBD2. Germline V gene data show CDR1 as SGHDT and CDR2 as YYEEEE. The CDR3 contains 17 residues. Trimming removed 3 bases from V and 2 bases from J; junction bases left unmatched: 7. The whole variable domain, filled in from reference TRBV5-6 and TRBJ2-3, reads DAGVTQSPTHLIKTRGQQVTLRCSPKSGHDTVSWYQQALGQGPQFIFQYYEEEERQRGNFPDRFSGHQFPNYSSELNVNALLLGDSALYLCASSYRTSGEHTDTQYFGPGTRLTVL.

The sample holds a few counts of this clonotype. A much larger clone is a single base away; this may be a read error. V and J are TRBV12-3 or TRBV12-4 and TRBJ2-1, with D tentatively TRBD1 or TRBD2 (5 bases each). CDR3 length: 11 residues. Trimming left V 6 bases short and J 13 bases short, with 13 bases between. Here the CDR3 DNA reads TGTGCCAGCAGGGGGGTTGAGACCCAGTTCTTC. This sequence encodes CASRGVETQFF.

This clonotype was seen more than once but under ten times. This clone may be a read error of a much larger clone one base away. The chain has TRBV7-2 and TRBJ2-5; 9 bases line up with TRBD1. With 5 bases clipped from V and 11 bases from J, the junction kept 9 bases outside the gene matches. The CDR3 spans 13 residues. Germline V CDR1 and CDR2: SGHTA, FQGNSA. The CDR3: CASSEGTGHEQYF. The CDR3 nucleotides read TGTGCCAGCAGCGAAGGGACAGGGCATGAGCAGTACTTC.

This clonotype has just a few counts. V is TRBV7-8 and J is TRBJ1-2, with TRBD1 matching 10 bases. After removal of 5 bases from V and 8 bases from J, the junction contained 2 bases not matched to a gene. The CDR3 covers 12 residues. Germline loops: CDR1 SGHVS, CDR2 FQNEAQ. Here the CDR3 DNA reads TGTGCCAGCAGCACGGGACAGGGGGGCTACACCTTC. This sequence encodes CASSTGQGGYTF.

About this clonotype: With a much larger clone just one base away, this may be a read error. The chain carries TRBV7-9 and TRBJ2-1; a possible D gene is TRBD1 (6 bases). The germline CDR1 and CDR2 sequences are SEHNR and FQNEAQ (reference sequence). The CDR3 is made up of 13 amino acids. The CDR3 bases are TGTGCCAGCGGCTTACAGGGAAGTAATGAGCAGTTCTTC. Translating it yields CASGLQGSNEQFF.

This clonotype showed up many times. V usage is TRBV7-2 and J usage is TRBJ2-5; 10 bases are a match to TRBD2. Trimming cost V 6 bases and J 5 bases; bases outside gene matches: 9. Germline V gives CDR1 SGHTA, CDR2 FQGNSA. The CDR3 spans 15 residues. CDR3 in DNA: TGTGCCAGCAGACGTACTAGCGGGGAGATGGAGACCCAGTACTTC. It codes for CASRRTSGEMETQYF.

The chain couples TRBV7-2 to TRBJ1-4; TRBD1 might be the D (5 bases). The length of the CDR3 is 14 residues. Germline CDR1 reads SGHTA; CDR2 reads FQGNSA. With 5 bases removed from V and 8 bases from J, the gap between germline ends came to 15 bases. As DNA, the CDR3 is TGTGCCAGCAGCGACGGGGGGGGGAAGGAAAAACTGTTTTTT. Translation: CASSDGGGKEKLFF.

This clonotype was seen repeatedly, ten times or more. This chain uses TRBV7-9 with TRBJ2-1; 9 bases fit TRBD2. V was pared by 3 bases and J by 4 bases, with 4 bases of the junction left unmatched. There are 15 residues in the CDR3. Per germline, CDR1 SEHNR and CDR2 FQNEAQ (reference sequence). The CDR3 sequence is CASSFVRGGYNEQFF. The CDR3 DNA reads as TGTGCCAGCAGCTTTGTGCGGGGGGGTTACAATGAGCAGTTCTTC.

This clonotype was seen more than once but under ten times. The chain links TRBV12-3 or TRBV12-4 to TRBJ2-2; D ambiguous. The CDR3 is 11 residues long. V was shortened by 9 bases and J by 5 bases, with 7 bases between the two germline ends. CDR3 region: CASLNTGELFF. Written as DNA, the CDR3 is TGTGCCAGTTTGAATACCGGGGAGCTGTTTTTT.

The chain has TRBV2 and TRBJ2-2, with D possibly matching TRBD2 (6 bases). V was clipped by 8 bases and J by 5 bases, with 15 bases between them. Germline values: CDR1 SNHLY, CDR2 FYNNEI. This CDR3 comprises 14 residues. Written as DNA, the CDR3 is TGTGCCAGCCTGGAATCGGAGGGAACCGGGGAGCTGTTTTTT. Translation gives CASLESEGTGELFF. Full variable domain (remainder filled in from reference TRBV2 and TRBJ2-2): EPEVTQTPSHQVTQMGQEVILRCVPISNHLYFYWYRQILGQKVEFLVSFYNNEISEKSEIFDDQFSVERPDGSNFTLKIRSTKLEDSAMYFCASLESEGTGELFFGEGSRLTVL.

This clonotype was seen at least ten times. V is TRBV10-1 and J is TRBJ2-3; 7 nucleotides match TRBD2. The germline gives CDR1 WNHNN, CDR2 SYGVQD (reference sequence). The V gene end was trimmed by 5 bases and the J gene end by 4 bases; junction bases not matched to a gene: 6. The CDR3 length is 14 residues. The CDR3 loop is CASSRTSRADTQYF. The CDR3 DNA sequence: TGCGCCAGCAGTCGGACTAGTAGGGCAGATACGCAGTATTTT.

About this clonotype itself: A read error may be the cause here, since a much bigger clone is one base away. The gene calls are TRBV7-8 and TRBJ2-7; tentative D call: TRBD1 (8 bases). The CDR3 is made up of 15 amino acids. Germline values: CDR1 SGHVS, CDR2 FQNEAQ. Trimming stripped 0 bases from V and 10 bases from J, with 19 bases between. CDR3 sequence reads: CASSLALTGGGVQYF. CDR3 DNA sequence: TGTGCCAGCAGCTTAGCGCTTACAGGGGGGGGCGTTCAGTACTTC.

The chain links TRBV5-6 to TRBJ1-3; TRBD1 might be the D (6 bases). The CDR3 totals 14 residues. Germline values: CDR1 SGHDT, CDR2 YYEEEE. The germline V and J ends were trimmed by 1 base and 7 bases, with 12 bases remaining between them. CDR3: CASSLRRGRNTIYF. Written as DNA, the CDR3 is TGTGCCAGCAGCTTGCGCAGGGGACGGAACACCATATATTTT.